Presented here are 8 T cell receptor beta chains from one specimen sequenced in a study of technical replicates of blood from a handful of donors. Method: immunoSEQ multiplex PCR; TCRdb's copy keeps in-frame clones and lacks some. The top ten clones hold about 13% of a sample with some 14,000 clones, around 80% of them seen once. The source material was PBMCs. The receptors stem from a human donor in good health.

The J gene is TRBJ2-3, the V gene TRBV27; perhaps TRBD2 as D (5 bases). This CDR3 is 13 amino acids long. With 5 bases removed from V and 4 bases from J, the gap between germline ends came to 10 bases. Germline V gene data show CDR1 as MNHEY and CDR2 as SMNVEV (reference sequence). In DNA form, the CDR3 reads TGTGCCAGCAGTAGGGAGATTTCAGATACGCAGTATTTT. It translates to CASSREISDTQYF.

The rearrangement joins TRBV9 to TRBJ2-4, with D maybe TRBD1 (6 bases). V was pared by 0 bases and J by 9 bases, with 16 bases between. The CDR3 is 15 amino acids. CDR1 SGDLS and CDR2 YYNGEE come from the germline V gene. Here the CDR3 reads CASSVGGGVAGIQYF. The CDR3 coding sequence is TGTGCCAGCAGCGTAGGAGGGGGAGTAGCTGGCATTCAGTACTTC.

In its sample, this clone was seen a few times. The chain combines TRBV28 with TRBJ1-1; 7 bases align to TRBD1. This CDR3 spans 13 amino acids. Germline trimming cut 2 bases from V and 10 bases from J; bases unmatched to any gene: 7. The V gene's germline CDR1 is MDHEN and CDR2 SYDVKM. CDR3 amino acids: CASSLLQGIGAFF. CDR3 DNA sequence: TGTGCCAGCAGTTTACTACAGGGGATAGGAGCTTTCTTT. Combining the CDR3 with reference TRBV28 and TRBJ1-1 gives the whole variable domain DVKVTQSSRYLVKRTGEKVFLECVQDMDHENMFWYRQDPGLGLRLIYFSYDVKMKEKGDIPEGYSVSREKKERFSLILESASTNQTSMYLCASSLLQGIGAFFGQGTRLTVV.

The rearrangement links TRBV30 to TRBJ1-2; D unresolved. CDR1 and CDR2 from the germline V gene are GTSNPN and SVGIG (reference sequence). V lost 2 bases to trimming and J lost 5 bases, with 12 bases between them. CDR3 length equals 13 residues. The chain's CDR3 is CAWSRGDLYGYTF. Written as DNA, the CDR3 is TGTGCCTGGAGTAGAGGAGACCTATATGGCTACACCTTC.

This rearrangement joins TRBV27 to TRBJ2-3; 7 positions agree with TRBD1. The V and J ends lost 3 bases and 2 bases, in that order; junction bases with no gene match: 5. CDR1 is MNHEY, CDR2 SMNVEV, per germline (reference sequence). CDR3 length: 15 amino acids. The CDR3 sequence: CASSFATGFTDTQYF. CDR3 nucleotide sequence: TGTGCCAGCAGTTTTGCGACAGGGTTCACAGATACGCAGTATTTT.

The rearrangement joins TRBV2 to TRBJ2-3, with 9 bases identical to TRBD2. After removal of 6 bases from V and 4 bases from J, the junction contained 8 bases not matched to a gene. Germline values: CDR1 SNHLY, CDR2 FYNNEI. This CDR3 has 15 amino acids. The CDR3 sequence: CASRTDSGSSDTQYF. CDR3 DNA: TGTGCCAGCAGAACCGATAGCGGGAGCTCAGATACGCAGTATTTT.

This chain uses TRBV7-7 with TRBJ1-1, with D perhaps TRBD1 (6 bases). Trimming pared 5 bases from V and 4 bases from J, leaving 11 bases between. The CDR3 spans 13 residues. Germline lookup yields CDR1 SSHAT and CDR2 FNYEAQ (reference sequence). In DNA form, the CDR3 reads TGTGCCAGCAGCCCGCAGACAGGCACTGAAGCTTTCTTT. It yields the protein CASSPQTGTEAFF.

The V call is TRBV19, the J call TRBJ2-5; 14 positions match TRBD2. CDR1 and CDR2 (germline): LNHDA, SQIVND (reference sequence). The V segment lost 5 bases and the J segment 5 bases; nucleotides outside the gene matches: 4. The CDR3 runs 15 residues. This CDR3 is CASSLGLAGVETQYF. In DNA form, the CDR3 reads TGTGCCAGTAGTCTGGGACTAGCGGGAGTTGAGACCCAGTACTTC.